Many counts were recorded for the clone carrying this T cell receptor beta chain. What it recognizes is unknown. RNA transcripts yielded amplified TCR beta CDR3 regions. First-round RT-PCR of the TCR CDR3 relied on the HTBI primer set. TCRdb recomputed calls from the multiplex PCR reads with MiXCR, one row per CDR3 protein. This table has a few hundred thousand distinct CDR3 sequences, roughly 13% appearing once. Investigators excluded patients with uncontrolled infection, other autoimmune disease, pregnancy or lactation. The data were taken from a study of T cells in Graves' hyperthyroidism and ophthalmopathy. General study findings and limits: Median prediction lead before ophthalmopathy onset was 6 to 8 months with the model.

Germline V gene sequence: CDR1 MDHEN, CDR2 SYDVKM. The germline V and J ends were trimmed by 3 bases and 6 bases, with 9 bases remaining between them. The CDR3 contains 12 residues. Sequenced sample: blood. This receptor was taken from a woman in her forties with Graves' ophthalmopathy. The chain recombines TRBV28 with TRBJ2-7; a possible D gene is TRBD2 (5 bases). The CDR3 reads CASSFQAGEQYF. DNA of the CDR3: TGTGCCAGCAGTTTCCAGGCGGGCGAGCAGTACTTC.